This T cell receptor beta chain is drawn from a study of blood T cell repertoires in COVID-19 (dated by TCRdb to between 2020 and 2021). Regarding the complete study: Samples from collaborators originated in the United States, Italy and Spain and spanned both the acute and convalescent phases of COVID-19. The material from the prospective study consisted of cDNA or gDNA derived from T cells, B-cell-depleted T cells, or PBMCs. Deeply sampled blood TCRbeta repertoires from subjects exposed to, actively infected with, or recovered from COVID-19 were included in the dataset. The repertoires were made available in a free public database intended to serve as a resource for research on the immune response to SARS-CoV-2. Samples came from the ongoing ImmuneRACE study (first 160 participants) plus 1,254 subjects from 6 global collaborators. A de-identified subject ID, COVID-19 status, age in years and sex were almost always included in the sample metadata. Where HLA class I and class II types were available, the types were taken from metadata supplied by the sample provider, not from assay-based typing. The full study reports these points: The amount of clinical and demographic metadata varied by source and participant and was provided uncurated.

The collaborating institutions used their own protocols to collect whole blood in K2EDTA tubes. For TCRbeta analysis, collaborators shipped samples as frozen whole blood, isolated PBMCs, or DNA extracted from either of those sample types. On this clone itself: Its recognized antigen is unknown. One base away there is no much larger clone; base qualities are not given.

The immunoSEQ Assay, a bias-controlled multiplex PCR, was used to amplify TCRbeta CDR3 regions from genomic DNA. In the original analysis: Within the assay, amplification of reference gene primers was used to estimate how many nucleated cells each sample contained. To quantify the absolute abundance of each unique TCRbeta CDR3 rearrangement, sequence reads were collapsed and filtered. Productive Simpson clonality was computed per sample as the square root of Simpson's diversity index over productive rearrangements. TCRdb carries this immuneACCESS record with in-frame sequences only. Its versions omit some clonotypes, under half of them owing to an unresolved V gene in the studies checked, with the rest unexplained. Clone size and V and J calls were adopted from that table, with D and trimming inferred from the DNA. A total of roughly 670,000 clones appear in this sample, around 89% of them only once. Clones ranked in the top ten supply under 0.3% of the sample.

V is cut back by 5 bases and J by 2 bases, with 10 bases in the junction unmatched. Sequences LNHDA (CDR1) and SQIVND (CDR2) are obtained from the germline V gene (reference sequence). Including cysteine and phenylalanine, the CDR3 has 17 amino acids. The retained sequence is limited to the CDR3, 51 bases, with the frame set at the first base. Sequencing was carried out using peripheral blood. The chain links TRBV19 with TRBJ2-7, with 12 bases aligning to TRBD2. The clonotype was recovered from a woman between 18 and 29 years old with acute or convalescent COVID-19. The bases read TGTGCCAGTAGTCCAGCTAGCGGGGGGGCGTACACCTACGAGCAGTACTTC. Translated, this gives CASSPASGGAYTYEQYF. Where the CDR3 stops, the reference TRBV19 and TRBJ2-7 genes take over; the full variable domain is DGGITQSPKYLFRKEGQNVTLSCEQNLNHDAMYWYRQDPGQGLRLIYYSQIVNDFQKGDIAEGYSVSREKKESFPLTVTSAQKNPTAFYLCASSPASGGAYTYEQYFGPGTRLTVT.